This TCR beta chain was retrieved from a study of blood T cells in healthy people across ages. Overall study findings and caveats: Age advanced and TCR beta diversity per million T cells fell, roughly linearly. Long-lived donors had more naive CD4+ cells and higher diversity than aged donors.

Ranging in age from about 6 to 95, the donors were healthy Caucasian individuals from Russia. This clonotype was counted once. Its antigen is still unknown. An end of the junction differs from the germline gene, which may be a read error. Through a sample-barcoded 5' primer and a J-beta primer mix, a second PCR was run for roughly 6 to 11 cycles. Each CDR3 protein is one row after TCRdb ran MiXCR on the 5' RACE reads. In the table there are about 640,000 distinct CDR3 sequences, less than 45% of which are singletons. The sequenced sample was blood. The receptor comes from an elderly man in good health.

The CDR3 sequence is CASSDRTEPFF. As DNA, the CDR3 is TGCGCCAGCAGTGACCGCACTGAACCTTTCTTT. The rearrangement links TRBV10-2 to TRBJ1-1; no clear D. This CDR3 comprises 11 residues. Germline-derived CDR1 and CDR2 are WSHSY and SAAADI.